This T cell receptor (beta chain) was documented in a study of tumor-infiltrating lymphocytes in primary liver carcinoma. About the research overall: Spanning 30 to 69 years of age, the patients were men and women. Whole-study results and caveats: For tumor-adjacent and tumor-blood pairs, overlap was less than that seen for tumor region pairs. Against blood, tumors held a significantly higher top-250-clone fraction (p = 0.039).

The researchers produced TCR beta cDNA from 500 ng total RNA with a constant-region primer. Slightly modified ARM-PCR served as the procedure for the TCR beta libraries. These libraries came from three rounds of nested multiplex PCR. TRBV1-TRBV30 forward primers and a C-beta reverse primer were used in the first two PCR rounds, which each ran for around 10 cycles. TCRdb used MiXCR to reprocess the multiplex PCR reads, holding one entry per CDR3 protein. Among about 26,000 distinct CDR3 sequences listed, around 79% were seen once. Details on this clonotype: The antigen is unknown. One end of the junction varies from germline; a read error may be responsible.

The CDR3 loop spans 15 amino acids. Per germline, CDR1 LGHNA and CDR2 YNFKEQ. DNA and RNA were both co-extracted from roughly 18-30 mg of bulk tissue that had not been sorted. The origin of this receptor is a man aged 40-50 years with primary liver carcinoma and hepatitis B virus infection. The sample was liver tumor tissue from sampling region 3. As to subset: tumor region T3, left-lateral pole. The chain employs TRBV4-2 and TRBJ2-1; possible D gene TRBD1, 6 bases. CDR3 coding DNA: TGTGCCAGCAGCCAAGAGGACAGTAACTACAAGGAGCAGTTCTTC. Protein product: CASSQEDSNYKEQFF.